This T cell receptor (beta chain) was sequenced during a study of CD8+ T cells in alopecia areata. Overall study: Each of the treated patients was given oral tofacitinib, 5 to 10 mg twice daily, for moderate-to-severe alopecia areata.

RNA, once extracted, was reverse transcribed into cDNA for use as the sequencing template. Produced via immunoSEQ multiplex PCR; TCRdb's table is partial and in-frame only. The sample shows about 110,000 clones, about four fifths of them seen only once. On this clone itself: The antigen remains undetermined. The same CDR3 is also encoded by other DNA sequences in this sample.

Findings and caveats of the study: Across lesional scalp, and particularly alopecia totalis/universalis, clonality surpassed that of normal scalp. While patients received tofacitinib, many expanded lesional clones remained present in scalp and blood.

The treatment is: oral pan-JAK inhibitor, 5-10 mg twice daily. PBMCs provided sorted CD4+ and CD8+ T cells. This clonotype was obtained from a human donor with alopecia areata. The specimen comprised CD8+ T cells sorted from blood, sampled at week 24, from a patient treated with tofacitinib.

CDR3 sequence: CASSFGQGNTGELFF. The CDR3, as DNA: TGTGCCAGCAGCTTTGGGCAGGGGAACACCGGGGAGCTGTTTTTT. The genes are TRBV13 and TRBJ2-2; maybe TRBD1 (5 bases). Germline CDR1 reads PRHDT; CDR2 reads FYEKMQ (reference sequence). V lost 3 bases and J lost 1, with 9 bases in between. CDR3 length equals 15 residues.